The 25 T cell receptor beta chains below come from one sample, sequenced in a study of blood T cell repertoires in COVID-19. Using immunoSEQ multiplex PCR, the repertoire was profiled, and TCRdb retains in-frame clones only, with some absent. The profile shows 650,000 to 800,000 clones, just under 90% of them singletons. The sequenced sample consisted of peripheral blood. All receptors derive from a young woman with acute or convalescent COVID-19.

The V call is TRBV7-9, the J call TRBJ2-7; 12 bases are a match to TRBD1. The CDR3 runs to 15 residues. Germline V gene data show CDR1 as SEHNR and CDR2 as FQNEAQ (reference sequence). Trimming took 5 bases from V and 4 from J; bases not matched to a gene: 6. CDR3 residues: CASSRPGQGAYEQYF. CDR3 DNA: TGTGCCAGCAGCCGACCGGGACAGGGGGCATACGAGCAGTACTTC.

The chain links TRBV7-2 to TRBJ2-1, with 8 bases that match TRBD1. J was trimmed by 4 bases and V by 3 bases; bases with no gene match: 5. This CDR3 is 15 amino acids long. CDR1 and CDR2 from the germline V gene are SGHTA and FQGNSA. This CDR3 is CASSFGQGEYNEQFF. The CDR3 DNA is TGTGCCAGCAGCTTCGGACAGGGTGAGTACAATGAGCAGTTCTTC.

This clone was recorded once. V is TRBV6-1 and J is TRBJ1-5, with 10 bases aligning to TRBD1. V was pared by 3 bases and J by 0 bases, with 8 bases of the junction left unmatched. The CDR3 consists of 18 residues. Germline V gene lookup returns CDR1 MNHNS and CDR2 SASEGT. The CDR3 protein is CASSDRDRGDNSNQPQHF. The CDR3 bases are TGTGCCAGCAGTGACCGGGACAGGGGAGATAATAGCAATCAGCCCCAGCATTTT.

This chain connects TRBV5-1 to TRBJ1-1, with 8 bases that match TRBD1. This CDR3 has 13 amino acids. Trimming took 1 base from V and 7 from J; bases not matched to a gene: 3. Looked up from germline, CDR1 is SGHRS and CDR2 is YFSETQ. CDR3 protein: CASSLQQGGEAFF. The DNA for the CDR3 is TGCGCCAGCAGCTTGCAACAGGGGGGTGAAGCTTTCTTT. Filled out from reference TRBV5-1 and TRBJ1-1, the complete variable domain reads KAGVTQTPRYLIKTRGQQVTLSCSPISGHRSVSWYQQTPGQGLQFLFEYFSETQRNKGNFPGRFSGRQFSNSRSEMNVSTLELGDSALYLCASSLQQGGEAFFGQGTRLTVV.

A few counts support this clone. J is TRBJ1-6 and V is TRBV30, with 7 bases lining up with TRBD1. The J segment lost 2 bases and the V segment lost 6 bases, leaving 22 bases of the junction unmatched. CDR1 is GTSNPN and CDR2 is SVGIG in the germline V gene (reference sequence). This CDR3 contains 20 residues. CDR3 coding DNA: TGTGCCTGCCCAGCGACCTTAAATACGGGGACAGAAACCTATAATTCACCCCTCCACTTT. Its translation is CACPATLNTGTETYNSPLHF.

The V and J genes are TRBV30 and TRBJ1-4; TRBD1 might be the D (5 bases). The germline CDR1 and CDR2 sequences are GTSNPN and SVGIG (reference sequence). The germline V and J ends were trimmed by 3 bases and 8 bases, with 13 bases remaining between them. This CDR3 region has 13 residues. CDR3 sequence: CAWSVGLKEKLFF. The CDR3 DNA reads as TGTGCCTGGAGCGTGGGACTGAAGGAAAAACTGTTTTTT. Full variable domain (missing parts from reference TRBV30 and TRBJ1-4): SQTIHQWPATLVQPVGSPLSLECTVEGTSNPNLYWYRQAAGRGLQLLFYSVGIGQISSEVPQNLSASRPQDRQFILSSKKLLLSDSGFYLCAWSVGLKEKLFFGSGTQLSVL.

The rearrangement joins TRBV12-3 or TRBV12-4 to TRBJ1-1; TRBD1 agrees at 7 bases. The CDR3 has 13 amino acids. The J segment lost 8 bases and the V segment lost 6 bases, leaving 9 bases of the junction unmatched. Here the CDR3 reads CASSRTGVVEAFF. Here the CDR3 DNA reads TGTGCCAGCAGCCGGACAGGCGTAGTAGAAGCTTTCTTT.

V is TRBV11-3 and J is TRBJ2-7, with D perhaps matching TRBD1 (6 bases). V lost 0 bases and J lost 4, with 13 bases in between. CDR3 length: 15 amino acids. CDR1 SGHNT and CDR2 YENEEA come from the germline V gene. This CDR3 reads CASSLDFGRGYEQYF. In DNA, the CDR3 is TGTGCCAGCAGCTTAGATTTCGGCAGGGGTTACGAGCAGTACTTC.

This sequence joins TRBV5-4 and TRBJ2-1; D is possibly TRBD2 (5 bases). This CDR3 is 14 amino acids long. The V gene lost 2 bases and the J gene lost 5 bases, with 11 bases spanning the gap. Per germline, CDR1 SGHNT and CDR2 YYREEE (reference sequence). The CDR3 DNA is TGTGCCAGCAGCTTAAGGACTCCAAACAATGAGCAGTTCTTC. Protein: CASSLRTPNNEQFF.

V usage is TRBV19 and J usage is TRBJ1-1, with D possibly TRBD1 on 5 matching bases. The germline CDR1 and CDR2 sequences are LNHDA and SQIVND (reference sequence). V was clipped by 6 bases and J by 3 bases, with 14 bases between them. The CDR3 runs to 14 residues. The CDR3 protein is CASSHSWGDTEAFF. DNA for the CDR3: TGTGCCAGTAGCCATAGCTGGGGGGACACTGAAGCTTTCTTT.

The rearrangement joins TRBV12-3 or TRBV12-4 to TRBJ1-2; D not certain. This CDR3 has 11 residues. V was pared by 3 bases and J by 8 bases, with 7 bases between. The CDR3 nucleotides read TGTGCCAGCAGTTTGACAAAGGGCTACACCTTC. As protein: CASSLTKGYTF.

This chain joins TRBV9 and TRBJ1-6, with unresolved D. V was pared by 3 bases and J by 7 bases, with 11 bases between. Germline V gives CDR1 SGDLS, CDR2 YYNGEE. The CDR3 length is 14 residues. The DNA of the CDR3 is TGTGCCAGCAGCGCCCAGGTAGAGAATTCACCCCTCCACTTT. This translates into CASSAQVENSPLHF.

The V gene is TRBV9, the J gene TRBJ1-5; possible D gene TRBD1, 5 bases. CDR1 is SGDLS and CDR2 is YYNGEE in the germline V gene. CDR3 length equals 15 residues. The V gene lost 0 bases and the J gene lost 3 bases, with 10 bases spanning the gap. The CDR3 nucleotides are TGTGCCAGCAGCGTAGATGGGGCAGTCAATCAGCCCCAGCATTTT. Translation gives CASSVDGAVNQPQHF.

V is TRBV13 and J is TRBJ1-4; maybe TRBD1 (6 bases). Trimming cost V 5 bases and J 5 bases, with 15 bases left between them. The CDR3 totals 15 residues. Germline lookup yields CDR1 PRHDT and CDR2 FYEKMQ (reference sequence). This CDR3 reads CASSAPGHQNEKLFF. CDR3 nucleotides: TGTGCCAGCAGCGCACCGGGACACCAAAATGAAAAACTGTTTTTT.

V is TRBV7-4 and J is TRBJ2-7; D ambiguous. Germline assignment: CDR1 SGHVT and CDR2 SQSDAQ. The CDR3 consists of 16 residues. V was pared by 1 base and J by 2 bases, with 15 bases between. CDR3 region: CASSLVEAVETYEQYF. The CDR3, as DNA: TGTGCCAGCAGCTTAGTCGAGGCGGTGGAAACCTACGAGCAGTACTTC.

The chain recombines TRBV30 with TRBJ1-6; 9 nucleotides match TRBD1. With 3 bases clipped from V and 0 bases from J, the junction kept 3 bases outside the gene matches. The CDR3 has 16 residues. Germline CDR1 GTSNPN, CDR2 SVGIG (reference sequence). The CDR3 here is CAWRGQGSSYNSPLHF. The CDR3 coding sequence is TGTGCCTGGAGGGGACAGGGTAGCTCCTATAATTCACCCCTCCACTTT. The entire variable domain, with the rest obtained from reference TRBV30 and TRBJ1-6, is as follows: SQTIHQWPATLVQPVGSPLSLECTVEGTSNPNLYWYRQAAGRGLQLLFYSVGIGQISSEVPQNLSASRPQDRQFILSSKKLLLSDSGFYLCAWRGQGSSYNSPLHFGNGTRLTVT.

The chain recombines TRBV18 with TRBJ2-7, with 8 bases fitting TRBD1. Trimming took 3 bases from V and 7 from J; bases not matched to a gene: 8. CDR3 length: 14 residues. Looked up from germline, CDR1 is KGHSH and CDR2 is LQKENI. The CDR3 is CASSPGQVNPEQYF. In nucleotides, the CDR3 is TGTGCCAGCTCACCGGGACAGGTCAATCCGGAGCAGTACTTC. Full variable domain (rest looked up from reference TRBV18 and TRBJ2-7): NAGVMQNPRHLVRRRGQEARLRCSPMKGHSHVYWYRQLPEEGLKFMVYLQKENIIDESGMPKERFSAEFPKEGPSILRIQQVVRGDSAAYFCASSPGQVNPEQYFGPGTRLTVT.

The chain uses TRBV9 and TRBJ1-2; the match to TRBD1 covers 7 bases. Germline V gives CDR1 SGDLS, CDR2 YYNGEE. V was clipped by 4 bases and J by 4 bases; unmatched bases: 13. The CDR3 is made up of 16 amino acids. The CDR3 region is CASSPHRTGSPYGYTF. CDR3 DNA: TGTGCCAGCAGCCCGCATCGGACAGGTTCTCCCTATGGCTACACCTTC.

CDR3 amino acids: CASNPSLQLNTEAFF. The CDR3 region has the DNA TGTGCCAGCAACCCATCGTTACAGTTGAACACTGAAGCTTTCTTT. The V call is TRBV6-6, the J call TRBJ1-1; unclear D gene. In germline, CDR1 is MNHNY, CDR2 SVGAGI (reference sequence). Trimming cost V 7 bases and J 0 bases, with 15 bases left between them. The CDR3 contains 15 residues.

The CDR3 reads CASSLSGAANTEAFF. DNA for the CDR3: TGTGCCAGCAGTTTAAGTGGGGCGGCGAACACTGAAGCTTTCTTT. The chain has TRBV27 and TRBJ1-1, with D perhaps matching TRBD1 (5 bases). The CDR3 consists of 15 residues. V was shortened by 2 bases and J by 1 base, with 11 bases between the two germline ends. The germline gives CDR1 MNHEY, CDR2 SMNVEV (reference sequence).

The chain is built from TRBV7-5 and TRBJ1-2; no DNA check was done on the table's D call, TRBD1. TRBV7-5 is annotated as a pseudogene. This CDR3 comprises 11 residues. The CDR3 sequence: CARASMGFLTF. CDR3 DNA: TGTGCCAGAGCGTCAATGGGCTTCCTCACCTTC.

V usage is TRBV6-5 and J usage is TRBJ1-2; maybe TRBD1 (5 bases). The CDR3 contains 12 residues. Germline assignment: CDR1 MNHEY and CDR2 SVGAGI. V was pared by 3 bases and J by 8 bases, with 10 bases between. The CDR3 sequence is CASSYGGAGYTF. The CDR3 nucleotides read TGTGCCAGCAGTTATGGCGGGGCCGGCTACACCTTC.

This chain joins TRBV5-4 and TRBJ2-5; TRBD2 might be the D (5 bases). The CDR3 length is 15 residues. CDR1 is SGHNT, CDR2 YYREEE, per germline (reference sequence). The germline V and J ends were trimmed by 3 bases and 2 bases, with 14 bases remaining between them. Here the CDR3 reads CASSSGGRGQETQYF. In DNA form, the CDR3 reads TGTGCCAGCAGCTCCGGTGGGAGAGGGCAAGAGACCCAGTACTTC.

J is TRBJ2-3 and V is TRBV5-1, with D tentatively TRBD1 (6 bases). V lost 7 bases, J lost 0 bases, and 24 bases lay in between. The CDR3 contains 18 residues. From germline, CDR1 is SGHRS and CDR2 YFSETQ. CDR3 region: CASSKVVWTALSTDTQYF. In nucleotides, the CDR3 is TGCGCCAGCTCAAAGGTGGTCTGGACAGCTCTTAGCACAGATACGCAGTATTTT.

J is TRBJ1-5 and V is TRBV27; 9 bases match TRBD1. Trimming at V came to 3 bases and at J to 1 base, leaving 4 bases not matched to a gene. This CDR3 has 16 amino acids. Looked up from germline, CDR1 is MNHEY and CDR2 is SMNVEV (reference sequence). The CDR3 loop is CASSLTGGVSNQPQHF. DNA for the CDR3: TGTGCCAGCAGTTTGACAGGGGGAGTAAGCAATCAGCCCCAGCATTTT.